Presented here are 16 T cell receptor beta chains from one specimen sequenced in a study of early T cells in non-severe SARS-CoV-2 infection. MiXCR was run by TCRdb on the 5' RACE reads, yielding one entry per CDR3 protein. This sample has about 97,000 distinct CDR3 sequences, with approximately 9.9% found just once. Sequencing was performed on whole blood, taken at baseline. Receptor source: an adult who was a healthcare worker with PCR-confirmed SARS-CoV-2 infection or an uninfected control (not recorded which).

Only a few counts were recorded for this clonotype. The rearrangement links TRBV12-3 or TRBV12-4 to TRBJ2-4, with a possible D match to TRBD2 (6 bases). The CDR3 is made up of 17 amino acids. The V gene lost 4 bases and the J gene lost 0 bases, with 16 bases spanning the gap. CDR3 in amino acids: CASSSRAGGVAKNIQYF. CDR3 DNA sequence: TGTGCCAGCAGTTCCCGCGCCGGAGGGGTAGCCAAAAACATTCAGTACTTC.

The rearrangement links TRBV5-4 to TRBJ2-7, with 9 bases identical to TRBD1. J lost 6 bases, V lost 4 bases, and 8 bases had no gene match. CDR3 size: 14 residues. The germline V gene has CDR1 SGHNT and CDR2 YYREEE (reference sequence). CDR3 amino acids: CASSNRDRVSEQYF. CDR3 in DNA: TGTGCCAGCAGCAACCGGGACAGGGTGTCCGAGCAGTACTTC.

The chain employs TRBV6-6 and TRBJ1-1, with TRBD1 as a possible D gene (5 bases). CDR1 MNHNY and CDR2 SVGAGI come from the germline V gene (reference sequence). Trimming took off 4 bases at V and 3 bases at J, with 12 bases between the two ends. This CDR3 is 14 amino acids long. The CDR3, as DNA: TGTGCCAGCAGTTCCCCCCCGGGGGACACTGAAGCTTTCTTT. Its translation: CASSSPPGDTEAFF.

This clonotype was counted many times. The V call is TRBV28, the J call TRBJ2-7; TRBD2 matches 10 bases. Trimming at V came to 6 bases and at J to 2 bases, leaving 4 bases not matched to a gene. Per germline, CDR1 MDHEN and CDR2 SYDVKM. CDR3 length equals 14 residues. This CDR3 is CASSPGLAAYEQYF. As DNA, the CDR3 is TGTGCCAGCAGCCCTGGACTAGCGGCCTACGAGCAGTACTTC.

This clonotype was found many times. The J gene is TRBJ2-5, the V gene TRBV18; no clear D gene. V shed 5 bases and J shed 2 bases, with 6 bases lying between them. Germline lookup yields CDR1 KGHSH and CDR2 LQKENI. There are 12 residues in the CDR3. CDR3: CASSDQQETQYF. CDR3 nucleotide sequence: TGTGCCAGCTCAGACCAGCAAGAGACCCAGTACTTC.

At least ten counts were recorded for this clonotype. In nucleotides, the CDR3 is TGTGCCAGCAGACCCGGGACAGGGGGTGACACCGGGGAGCTGTTTTTT. Its protein is CASRPGTGGDTGELFF. V is TRBV2 and J is TRBJ2-2; 11 nucleotides match TRBD1. Unmatched junction bases numbered 6, after V lost 6 bases and J lost 3 bases. The CDR3 extends over 16 amino acids. CDR1 SNHLY and CDR2 FYNNEI come from the germline V gene.

The sample holds many counts of this clonotype. The gene calls are TRBV4-1 and TRBJ2-7; either TRBD1 or TRBD2 may fit D (5 bases each). The CDR3 is made up of 11 amino acids. The germline gives CDR1 MGHRA, CDR2 YSYEKL. Between the trimmed V and J ends, which lost 3 bases and 6 bases, there was a span of 6 bases. The DNA for the CDR3 is TGCGCCAGCAGCCAGGGGACCGAGCAGTACTTC. This encodes CASSQGTEQYF.

This clonotype has more than one count but fewer than ten. V usage is TRBV29-1 and J usage is TRBJ1-3; D unclear. The CDR3 covers 14 residues. Germline V gene data show CDR1 as SQVTM and CDR2 as ANQGSEA. V was shortened by 2 bases and J by 0 bases, with 8 bases between the two germline ends. The chain's CDR3 is CSVEPDISGNTIYF. The CDR3 nucleotides are TGCAGCGTTGAACCAGACATCTCTGGAAACACCATATATTTT.

This clonotype was seen many times. V usage is TRBV5-8 and J usage is TRBJ1-2; D is undetermined. V dropped 5 bases and J dropped 8 bases, with 16 bases sitting between them. CDR1 and CDR2 from the germline V gene are SGHTS and YDEGEE. CDR3 length: 13 residues. CDR3: CASRGRMSDGYTF. The CDR3 bases are TGTGCCAGCAGAGGCAGAATGTCGGACGGCTACACCTTC.

The genes are TRBV6-5 and TRBJ2-7, with D perhaps TRBD2 (5 bases). The V end was cut by 10 bases, the J end by 4 bases, with 11 bases between. There are 11 residues in the CDR3. Germline CDR1 MNHEY, CDR2 SVGAGI. The CDR3 loop reads CATTRVYEQYF. CDR3 DNA: TGTGCCACCACGCGGGTGTACGAGCAGTACTTC.

This rearrangement joins TRBV18 to TRBJ1-3, with D hard to call. The germline V gene encodes CDR1 KGHSH and CDR2 LQKENI. CDR3 length: 17 amino acids. Trimming removed 2 bases at V and 3 bases at J, with 17 bases between. In DNA, the CDR3 is TGTGCCAGCTCACCAGCCCCTCCGGGCGAACTTGGAAACACCATATATTTT. Translating gives CASSPAPPGELGNTIYF.

This clonotype occurred many times. The chain employs TRBV5-1 and TRBJ2-3; D call uncertain. The length of the CDR3 is 15 residues. Trimming removed 2 bases at V and 4 bases at J, with 14 bases between. The germline gives CDR1 SGHRS, CDR2 YFSETQ. CDR3 region: CASSFGSPFPDTQYF. The CDR3 DNA is TGCGCCAGCAGCTTCGGTTCACCGTTTCCAGATACGCAGTATTTT. Full variable domain (outside the CDR3, taken from reference TRBV5-1 and TRBJ2-3): KAGVTQTPRYLIKTRGQQVTLSCSPISGHRSVSWYQQTPGQGLQFLFEYFSETQRNKGNFPGRFSGRQFSNSRSEMNVSTLELGDSALYLCASSFGSPFPDTQYFGPGTRLTVL.

CDR3 coding DNA: TGTGCCAGCAGCTTGACGACGGGACCCAATCAGCCCCAGCATTTT. Protein sequence: CASSLTTGPNQPQHF. The V and J genes are TRBV7-2 and TRBJ1-5, with a tentative D call TRBD1 (5 bases). The V end was cut by 3 bases, the J end by 3 bases, with 12 bases between. The CDR3 extends over 15 amino acids. CDR1 is SGHTA, CDR2 FQGNSA, per germline.

This clonotype has just a few counts. V gene TRBV29-1 combines with J gene TRBJ1-5, with 7 nucleotides matching TRBD1. The J segment lost 5 bases and the V segment lost 7 bases, leaving 8 bases of the junction unmatched. The CDR3 length is 13 residues. Germline V lookup: CDR1 SQVTM, CDR2 ANQGSEA. CDR3 sequence (DNA): TGCAGCGCTCTGACAGGGTACGATCAGCCCCAGCATTTT. It is translated as CSALTGYDQPQHF.

Many counts were recorded for this clonotype. This chain uses TRBV18 with TRBJ1-2, with TRBD1 matching over 7 bases. The CDR3 has 16 residues. Per germline, CDR1 KGHSH and CDR2 LQKENI. The V and J ends lost 0 bases and 2 bases, in that order; junction bases with no gene match: 6. The CDR3 nucleotides read TGTGCCAGCTCACCACCGGAGGGACAGTGGAACTATGGCTACACCTTC. Translated, it gives CASSPPEGQWNYGYTF.

This chain joins TRBV30 and TRBJ2-1; a possible D gene is TRBD2 (6 bases). Trimming pared 2 bases from V and 5 bases from J, leaving 16 bases between. The CDR3 extends over 15 amino acids. Germline CDR1 reads GTSNPN; CDR2 reads SVGIG (reference sequence). This CDR3 reads CAWSPRGYLNNEQFF. The CDR3 nucleotides are TGTGCCTGGAGTCCTCGGGGGTACTTGAACAATGAGCAGTTCTTC.